These 4 T cell receptor beta chains share one sample of origin, sequenced in a study of early T cells in non-severe SARS-CoV-2 infection. TCRdb used MiXCR to reprocess the 5' RACE reads, holding one entry per CDR3 protein. Of under 60,000 distinct CDR3 sequences in the sample, roughly 8.2% are singletons; the top ten hold about 4.2%. The sample consisted of whole blood. Every receptor here comes from an adult who was a healthcare worker with PCR-confirmed SARS-CoV-2 infection or an uninfected control (not recorded which).

There are many counts of this clonotype. The V and J genes are TRBV3-1 and TRBJ2-3, with D perhaps TRBD1 (6 bases). Germline V lookup: CDR1 LGHDT, CDR2 YNNKEL (reference sequence). The CDR3 loop spans 14 amino acids. V shed 4 bases and J shed 2 bases, with 10 bases lying between them. The CDR3 protein is CASSRGQFTDTQYF. CDR3 nucleotide sequence: TGTGCCAGCAGCCGTGGACAGTTCACAGATACGCAGTATTTT.

This clonotype has a handful of counts. The chain links TRBV6-4 to TRBJ2-3, with 12 bases identical to TRBD2. The trim removed 2 bases at V and 6 bases at J, leaving 0 bases unmatched. Germline CDR1 and CDR2: MRHNA and SNTAGT. The CDR3 length is 14 residues. CDR3 in DNA: TGTGCCAGCAGTGACGGACTAGCGGGGGATACGCAGTATTTT. Translation: CASSDGLAGDTQYF.

The V gene is TRBV4-1, the J gene TRBJ2-5; the D gene is possibly TRBD1 (6 bases). The CDR3 is made up of 13 amino acids. Trimming stripped 2 bases from V and 5 bases from J, with 9 bases between. The germline V gene encodes CDR1 MGHRA and CDR2 YSYEKL. CDR3 loop: CASSQLRGETQYF. In DNA form, the CDR3 reads TGCGCCAGCAGCCAACTAAGGGGGGAGACCCAGTACTTC.

The chain has TRBV29-1 and TRBJ2-1; 7 bases are shared with TRBD2. This CDR3 spans 12 amino acids. Germline V gene lookup returns CDR1 SQVTM and CDR2 ANQGSEA. Germline trimming cut 4 bases from V and 4 bases from J; bases unmatched to any gene: 1. The CDR3 region has the DNA TGCAGCGTTGTCGGGGGGTACAATGAGCAGTTCTTC. It is translated as CSVVGGYNEQFF.